This entry lists 16 T cell receptor beta chains sequenced from one sample in a study of T cell responses to AZD1222 COVID-19 vaccine. The table came from immunoSEQ multiplex PCR; TCRdb's copy has only in-frame clones and leaves some out. The repertoire has 120,000 to 150,000 clones, roughly 90% of them found once; the top ten carry 1.5% to 2%. The source material was peripheral blood, sampled 28 days after the second AZD1222 dose. The source of these receptors is an adult who received the AZD1222 COVID-19 vaccine.

The genes are TRBV6-1 and TRBJ2-2; 11 bases match TRBD2. Trimming cost V 3 bases and J 7 bases; bases outside gene matches: 7. This CDR3 region has 16 residues. In germline, CDR1 is MNHNS, CDR2 SASEGT. The DNA for the CDR3 is TGTGCCAGCAGTGATGTAGCGGGAGGGAAAGACGGGGAGCTGTTTTTT. It yields the protein CASSDVAGGKDGELFF.

This chain joins TRBV19 and TRBJ2-1; D is possibly TRBD2 (5 bases). The length of the CDR3 is 13 residues. Between the trimmed V and J ends, which lost 1 base and 4 bases, there was a span of 5 bases. Looked up from germline, CDR1 is LNHDA and CDR2 is SQIVND (reference sequence). The CDR3 nucleotides are TGTGCCAGTAGTATAGGAGGGTACAATGAGCAGTTCTTC. Translation: CASSIGGYNEQFF.

This chain connects TRBV7-9 to TRBJ1-1, with D maybe TRBD1 (5 bases). CDR1 is SEHNR, CDR2 FQNEAQ, per germline (reference sequence). This CDR3 is 13 amino acids long. V was cut by 5 bases and J by 0 bases, with 7 bases left in between. The CDR3 region has the DNA TGTGCCAGCAGCAGACAGATGAACACTGAAGCTTTCTTT. Translating gives CASSRQMNTEAFF.

This chain links TRBV4-2 with TRBJ1-1, with D perhaps TRBD1 (6 bases). CDR1 LGHNA and CDR2 YNFKEQ come from the germline V gene. Trimming took off 0 bases at V and 11 bases at J, with 16 bases between the two ends. The CDR3 has 14 residues. CDR3 protein: CASSQDQGHSGAFF. The CDR3, as DNA: TGTGCCAGCAGCCAAGATCAGGGGCACTCTGGGGCTTTCTTT.

This chain joins TRBV6-5 and TRBJ1-5; D gene unclear. This CDR3 has 16 amino acids. V was pared by 0 bases and J by 2 bases, with 11 bases between. Germline lookup yields CDR1 MNHEY and CDR2 SVGAGI. CDR3 amino acids: CASSYSSREGNQPQHF. The DNA of the CDR3 is TGTGCCAGCAGTTACTCTTCCCGGGAGGGCAATCAGCCCCAGCATTTT.

The chain carries TRBV19 and TRBJ2-2, with a tentative D call TRBD1 (5 bases). V was shortened by 1 base and J by 5 bases, with 11 bases between the two germline ends. The CDR3 spans 15 residues. CDR1 is LNHDA, CDR2 SQIVND, per germline (reference sequence). The chain's CDR3 is CASSIGRVGTGELFF. Written as DNA, the CDR3 is TGTGCCAGTAGTATAGGCAGGGTAGGGACCGGGGAGCTGTTTTTT.

The CDR3 sequence is CASSRRWTDVAGGPDNEQFF. CDR3 nucleotides: TGCGCCAGCAGCCGGCGGTGGACAGATGTAGCGGGAGGGCCGGACAATGAGCAGTTCTTC. This sequence joins TRBV5-1 and TRBJ2-1; 11 bases line up with TRBD2. CDR3 size: 20 residues. Germline V gene sequence: CDR1 SGHRS, CDR2 YFSETQ. Unmatched junction bases numbered 20, after V lost 4 bases and J lost 5 bases.

The chain has TRBV5-1 and TRBJ1-1, with 7 bases fitting TRBD1. CDR3 length: 15 amino acids. Germline-derived CDR1 and CDR2 are SGHRS and YFSETQ. The V gene end was trimmed by 0 bases and the J gene end by 1 base; junction bases not matched to a gene: 3. The DNA for the CDR3 is TGCGCCAGCAGCTTGGTGGGGACAGCGAACACTGAAGCTTTCTTT. Translation: CASSLVGTANTEAFF.

The chain combines TRBV19 with TRBJ1-1, with 7 bases that match TRBD1. This CDR3 contains 13 residues. Unmatched junction bases numbered 2, after V lost 6 bases and J lost 1 base. The germline V gene has CDR1 LNHDA and CDR2 SQIVND (reference sequence). As DNA, the CDR3 is TGTGCCAGTAGCTCAGGGGGGAACACTGAAGCTTTCTTT. Translation: CASSSGGNTEAFF.

The chain has TRBV2 and TRBJ2-7, with D perhaps TRBD1 (6 bases). Germline assignment: CDR1 SNHLY and CDR2 FYNNEI. The CDR3 is 13 amino acids. Trimming cost V 6 bases and J 2 bases, with 11 bases left between them. CDR3 sequence reads: CASSLTGTYEQYV. CDR3 DNA: TGTGCCAGCAGCCTGACAGGAACCTACGAGCAGTACGTC.

This clone appeared a few times. The rearrangement joins TRBV5-6 to TRBJ2-7, with 10 bases lining up with TRBD1. Per germline, CDR1 SGHDT and CDR2 YYEEEE. V dropped 4 bases and J dropped 0; count of bases not matched to a gene: 13. The CDR3 spans 18 residues. The CDR3 sequence is CASSGVGDRGPSSYEQYF. The CDR3 DNA is TGTGCCAGCAGCGGGGTGGGGGACAGGGGACCCTCCTCCTACGAGCAGTACTTC.

The rearrangement uses TRBV5-5 and TRBJ1-2; a weak D match, TRBD1 (6 bases). Trimming shortened V by 2 bases and J by 0 bases, and 11 bases separated the two germline ends. This CDR3 region has 15 residues. The germline V gene encodes CDR1 SGHKS and CDR2 YYEKEE (reference sequence). CDR3 sequence reads: CASSLQGTSNYGYTF. CDR3 DNA: TGTGCCAGCAGCTTACAGGGAACTTCTAACTATGGCTACACCTTC.

This clone was recorded only once. The chain has TRBV5-5 and TRBJ2-1, with 8 nucleotides matching TRBD1. CDR3 size: 14 residues. The V segment lost 3 bases and the J segment 7 bases; nucleotides outside the gene matches: 6. Germline assignment: CDR1 SGHKS and CDR2 YYEKEE (reference sequence). The CDR3 sequence: CASSSWQGANEQFF. As DNA, the CDR3 is TGTGCCAGCAGCTCTTGGCAGGGGGCGAATGAGCAGTTCTTC.

The chain combines TRBV11-2 with TRBJ2-1, with 9 bases fitting TRBD1. The CDR3 extends over 15 amino acids. The ends lost 4 bases at V and 9 bases at J; junction bases unmatched: 10. Germline CDR1 is SGHAT and CDR2 is FQNNGV. The CDR3 coding sequence is TGTGCCAGCAGCTCACAGGGGGCGCCGGCAATTGAGCAGTTCTTC. Translated, it gives CASSSQGAPAIEQFF.

The chain combines TRBV6-5 with TRBJ1-2; 11 bases fit TRBD1. With 2 bases clipped from V and 4 bases from J, the junction kept 6 bases outside the gene matches. This CDR3 spans 16 amino acids. The germline V gene encodes CDR1 MNHEY and CDR2 SVGAGI. The CDR3 reads CASSYVRTGGGYGYTF. Written as DNA, the CDR3 is TGTGCCAGCAGTTACGTGCGGACAGGGGGCGGCTATGGCTACACCTTC.

The chain employs TRBV18 and TRBJ2-1, with 9 bases matching TRBD1. V shed 5 bases, J shed 2 bases, and the junction held 7 bases outside the gene matches. The germline V gene has CDR1 KGHSH and CDR2 LQKENI. This CDR3 has 16 residues. For the CDR3, the DNA is TGTGCCAGCTCATCAGACAGGGGGTTAACCTACAATGAGCAGTTCTTC. Translating gives CASSSDRGLTYNEQFF.